The 25 T cell receptor beta chains given below trace back to one sample, sequenced in a study of OX40 agonist ivuxolimab in advanced cancers. The repertoire was sequenced with immunoSEQ multiplex PCR; TCRdb's copy has only in-frame clones and lacks some. This sample carries around 70,000 clones, roughly 85% of them seen once, and the ten largest clones take roughly 4%. Sample: CD4+ or CD8+ T cells sorted from blood, taken in a trial of the OX40 agonist ivuxolimab. These receptors all come from an adult with an advanced solid tumor such as melanoma, head and neck, liver or kidney cancer.

The chain recombines TRBV18 with TRBJ2-2; no clear D gene. Trimming pared 6 bases from V and 3 bases from J, leaving 11 bases between. The CDR3 extends over 14 amino acids. Looked up from germline, CDR1 is KGHSH and CDR2 is LQKENI. The CDR3 DNA is TGTGCCAGCTCCCACCAGATGGACACCGGGGAGCTGTTTTTT. Translating it yields CASSHQMDTGELFF.

V gene TRBV30 combines with J gene TRBJ2-7; no clear D. The CDR3 is 13 residues long. CDR1 is GTSNPN and CDR2 is SVGIG in the germline V gene (reference sequence). Trimming stripped 0 bases from V and 6 bases from J, with 12 bases between. CDR3 region: CAWSVSVLGEQYF. As DNA, the CDR3 is TGTGCCTGGAGTGTATCGGTCCTCGGCGAGCAGTACTTC.

The chain is built from TRBV11-2 and TRBJ1-4, with a weak D call TRBD1 (6 bases). The ends were cut back, 1 base at V and 6 bases at J, with 15 bases in the middle. Looked up from germline, CDR1 is SGHAT and CDR2 is FQNNGV. The CDR3 has 16 residues. The CDR3 sequence: CASSLVGGGLDEKLFF. CDR3 sequence (DNA): TGTGCCAGCAGCTTAGTAGGGGGTGGTCTGGATGAAAAACTGTTTTTT.

The chain couples TRBV19 to TRBJ1-2; no firm D call. Trimming left V 2 bases short and J 7 bases short, with 14 bases between. Germline loops: CDR1 LNHDA, CDR2 SQIVND (reference sequence). CDR3 size: 14 residues. CDR3 in DNA: TGTGCCAGTAGTATAACACAGCGGATCGGTGGCTACACCTTC. Amino acids: CASSITQRIGGYTF. The whole variable domain, remainder taken from reference TRBV19 and TRBJ1-2, is DGGITQSPKYLFRKEGQNVTLSCEQNLNHDAMYWYRQDPGQGLRLIYYSQIVNDFQKGDIAEGYSVSREKKESFPLTVTSAQKNPTAFYLCASSITQRIGGYTFGSGTRLTVV.

The V and J genes are TRBV2 and TRBJ2-6; 8 nucleotides align to TRBD1. With 4 bases clipped from V and 4 bases from J, the junction kept 6 bases outside the gene matches. CDR1 is SNHLY, CDR2 FYNNEI, per germline. This CDR3 has 16 amino acids. The CDR3 DNA reads TGTGCCAGCAGTGTTTTTCAGGGGGCCGGGGCCAACGTCCTGACTTTC. Amino acids: CASSVFQGAGANVLTF.

The V gene is TRBV6-1, the J gene TRBJ2-7, with unresolved D. Germline CDR1 reads MNHNS; CDR2 reads SASEGT. Trimming took off 5 bases at V and 1 base at J, with 6 bases between the two ends. This CDR3 has 12 residues. Here the CDR3 reads CASSTFSYEQYF. For the CDR3, the DNA is TGTGCCAGCAGTACATTTTCCTACGAGCAGTACTTC.

The chain employs TRBV5-6 and TRBJ2-7; D unclear. The CDR3 runs to 13 residues. Germline-derived CDR1 and CDR2 are SGHDT and YYEEEE. Deletions cut 3 bases from V and 1 base from J, with 8 bases between. The CDR3 nucleotides are TGTGCCAGCAGCTACGTCGGTTCCTACGAGCAGTACTTC. Amino acids: CASSYVGSYEQYF.

The chain carries TRBV6-4 and TRBJ2-2; D ambiguous. The CDR3 is 18 residues long. Germline CDR1 is MRHNA and CDR2 is SNTAGT. V lost 0 bases, J lost 3 bases, and 17 bases lay in between. The CDR3 nucleotides read TGTGCCAGCAGTGACTCAGATATTTTTCAACCCGACACCGGGGAGCTGTTTTTT. Translating gives CASSDSDIFQPDTGELFF.

The CDR3 bases are TGTGCCAGCAGACGGGGCGCGGGGGAGCAGTACTTC. It yields the protein CASRRGAGEQYF. V and J are TRBV7-8 and TRBJ2-7; tentative D call: TRBD2 (6 bases). Germline CDR1 is SGHVS and CDR2 is FQNEAQ. V gave up 6 bases and J gave up 7 bases, with 13 bases separating them. The CDR3 loop spans 12 amino acids.

This chain joins TRBV2 and TRBJ1-3, with 7 positions matching TRBD1. Trimming cost V 8 bases and J 0 bases; bases outside gene matches: 4. CDR1 is SNHLY, CDR2 FYNNEI, per germline. The CDR3 runs 14 residues. CDR3 amino acids: CASWGQNSGNTIYF. DNA for the CDR3: TGTGCCAGCTGGGGACAGAACTCTGGAAACACCATATATTTT.

This chain links TRBV19 with TRBJ2-1, with D perhaps matching TRBD2 (6 bases). V gave up 1 base and J gave up 4 bases, with 17 bases separating them. The germline V gene has CDR1 LNHDA and CDR2 SQIVND (reference sequence). This CDR3 has 17 amino acids. In nucleotides, the CDR3 is TGTGCCAGTAGTATAGTGTGGGGCGGAGCGGGTTACAATGAGCAGTTCTTC. Its translation is CASSIVWGGAGYNEQFF.

This clone was observed a handful of times. The genes are TRBV5-1 and TRBJ2-5; D is perhaps TRBD1 or TRBD2 (5 bases each). This CDR3 contains 14 residues. Per the germline V gene, CDR1 is SGHRS and CDR2 is YFSETQ. Trimming removed 7 bases from V and 5 bases from J, with 18 bases in between. The chain's CDR3 is CASREGTGGETQYF. The CDR3 bases are TGCGCCAGCCGCGAGGGCACAGGTGGTGAGACCCAGTACTTC.

CDR3 bases: TGTGCCACCAGCCCCGCGGACAGGGGCGGAAACACCATATATTTT. It is translated as CATSPADRGGNTIYF. This sequence joins TRBV15 and TRBJ1-3; 9 bases are shared with TRBD1. This CDR3 is built from 15 residues. CDR1 LNHNV and CDR2 YYDKDF come from the germline V gene (reference sequence). The trim removed 5 bases at V and 4 bases at J, leaving 6 bases unmatched.

A single count supports this clone. The chain joins TRBV5-4 to TRBJ2-3; D possibly corresponds to TRBD2 (5 bases). V lost 3 bases and J lost 6, with 20 bases in between. This CDR3 is built from 16 residues. The germline V gene encodes CDR1 SGHNT and CDR2 YYREEE (reference sequence). The CDR3 sequence: CASSSTPGPRGDTQYF. The CDR3 nucleotides read TGTGCCAGCAGCTCGACTCCCGGGCCACGCGGGGATACGCAGTATTTT.

With respect to this clone: Other DNA sequences in this sample translate to the same CDR3. The chain recombines TRBV5-1 with TRBJ1-1, with TRBD1 matching over 10 bases. J was trimmed by 5 bases and V by 3 bases; bases with no gene match: 4. CDR1 and CDR2 from the germline V gene are SGHRS and YFSETQ. This CDR3 is built from 14 residues. CDR3 bases: TGCGCCAGCAGCTCCCGGGACAGGGGTACTGAAGCTTTCTTT. This translates into CASSSRDRGTEAFF.

The chain is built from TRBV11-3 and TRBJ2-7, with 8 positions matching TRBD1. This CDR3 has 16 residues. Germline values: CDR1 SGHNT, CDR2 YENEEA. Losses at the gene ends were 3 bases for V and 2 bases for J; bases not matched to a gene: 9. The CDR3 bases are TGTGCCAGCAGCTTGGGAGAAGGGACAGGCGCCTACGAGCAGTACTTC. It yields the protein CASSLGEGTGAYEQYF.

Remarks on this clone: This same CDR3 is encoded by further DNA sequences in the sample. The chain couples TRBV9 to TRBJ1-2; D is unresolved. The CDR3 totals 12 residues. Germline loops: CDR1 SGDLS, CDR2 YYNGEE. Trimming pared 0 bases from V and 5 bases from J, leaving 5 bases between. Here the CDR3 DNA reads TGTGCCAGCAGCGTAGGAGGGTATGGCTACACCTTC. This translates into CASSVGGYGYTF.

V usage is TRBV19 and J usage is TRBJ2-5; D unclear. Germline CDR1 and CDR2: LNHDA and SQIVND (reference sequence). This CDR3 contains 15 residues. Trimming stripped 0 bases from V and 10 bases from J, with 18 bases between. Written as DNA, the CDR3 is TGTGCCAGTAGTATAGATCGTCGGACCCCTGGGGACCAGTACTTC. This sequence encodes CASSIDRRTPGDQYF.

V and J are TRBV28 and TRBJ2-3; TRBD2 matches at 7 bases. The germline V gene encodes CDR1 MDHEN and CDR2 SYDVKM. Losses at the gene ends were 6 bases for V and 1 base for J; bases not matched to a gene: 4. CDR3 size: 14 residues. Here the CDR3 DNA reads TGTGCCAGCAGCCCGGGGGGAGGCACAGATACGCAGTATTTT. Amino acid sequence: CASSPGGGTDTQYF.

V and J are TRBV10-1 and TRBJ2-2; D may match TRBD1 or TRBD2 (5 bases each). The CDR3 loop spans 14 amino acids. Germline V CDR1 and CDR2: WNHNN, SYGVQD (reference sequence). V dropped 8 bases and J dropped 3 bases, with 13 bases sitting between them. CDR3: CASCRDRYTGELFF. The CDR3 nucleotides read TGCGCCAGCTGCCGGGACCGCTACACCGGGGAGCTGTTTTTT.

The gene calls are TRBV4-1 and TRBJ2-2; a weak D match, TRBD2 (7 bases). Germline V gene sequence: CDR1 MGHRA, CDR2 YSYEKL. The CDR3 consists of 15 residues. V gave up 4 bases and J gave up 5 bases, with 14 bases separating them. CDR3 nucleotide sequence: TGCGCCAGCAGCCGAACGGGGGGCCGAACCGGGGAGCTGTTTTTT. Protein: CASSRTGGRTGELFF.

The chain recombines TRBV19 with TRBJ2-1; D call uncertain. Trimming left V 4 bases short and J 8 bases short, with 9 bases between. Germline CDR1 reads LNHDA; CDR2 reads SQIVND (reference sequence). The CDR3 totals 12 residues. The CDR3 protein is CASSTGPYEQFF. In DNA form, the CDR3 reads TGTGCCAGTAGTACCGGGCCCTATGAGCAGTTCTTC.

In nucleotides, the CDR3 is TGTGCCAGCTCCCCAGCAATCAGGGGAAGAGAAAAACTGTTTTTT. This gives the protein CASSPAIRGREKLFF. The V gene is TRBV18, the J gene TRBJ1-4, with D perhaps matching TRBD1 (6 bases). CDR1 is KGHSH, CDR2 LQKENI, per germline. The CDR3 is 15 amino acids. Trimming pared 6 bases from V and 8 bases from J, leaving 19 bases between.

The chain links TRBV5-1 to TRBJ2-3, with a weak D call TRBD2 (5 bases). The V gene's germline CDR1 is SGHRS and CDR2 YFSETQ. The CDR3 is made up of 13 amino acids. V lost 3 bases to trimming and J lost 2 bases, with 7 bases between them. CDR3 nucleotides: TGCGCCAGCAGCTCGACTATCACAGATACGCAGTATTTT. Its protein is CASSSTITDTQYF.

V is TRBV5-5 and J is TRBJ1-4; D not certain. The CDR3 sequence is 17 residues long. V was cut by 0 bases and J by 5 bases, with 17 bases left in between. The V gene's germline CDR1 is SGHKS and CDR2 YYEKEE (reference sequence). In DNA, the CDR3 is TGTGCCAGCAGCTTGGGTTGGAGTGCTGGACTAAATGAAAAACTGTTTTTT. Protein sequence: CASSLGWSAGLNEKLFF.